The present T cell receptor beta chain was sequenced within a study of OX40 agonist ivuxolimab in advanced cancers. General study findings and limits: Clones of CD4+ and CD8+ blood T cells grew by week 6 at doses of 0.1 to 3.0 mg/kg. Also showing low normalized T-cell clonal expansion were some of the nonresponders.

As regards this clone: What it binds is not known.

This table comes from immunoSEQ multiplex PCR, and its TCRdb copy is limited to in-frame clones, with some not included. This sample carries approximately 70,000 clones, approximately 78% of them seen once, and the ten largest clones take roughly 6.2%. V was trimmed by 4 bases and J by 0 bases, leaving 13 bases between them. The CDR3 is made up of 15 amino acids. Germline-derived CDR1 and CDR2 are SQVTM and ANQGSEA. The source is an adult with an advanced solid tumor such as melanoma, head and neck, liver or kidney cancer. The V gene is TRBV29-1, the J gene TRBJ1-3; no reliable D call. Sequencing used CD4+ or CD8+ T cells sorted from blood, obtained in a trial of the OX40 agonist ivuxolimab. DNA for the CDR3: TGCAGCGTTGTCCCCGGGCCCGTCTCTGGAAACACCATATATTTT. Its translation: CSVVPGPVSGNTIYF. Complete variable domain (other parts from reference TRBV29-1 and TRBJ1-3): SAVISQKPSRDICQRGTSLTIQCQVDSQVTMMFWYRQQPGQSLTLIATANQGSEATYESGFVIDKFPISRPNLTFSTLTVSNMSPEDSSIYLCSVVPGPVSGNTIYFGEGSWLTVV.